The clone carrying this T cell receptor (beta chain) was detected many times. Trimming cost V 6 bases and J 1 base, with 9 bases left between them. There are 13 residues in the CDR3. The V gene's germline CDR1 is SGHTA and CDR2 FQGNSA. The sample originates from a study of Graves' ophthalmopathy and Graves' hyperthyroidism. Amplification of TCR beta CDR3 regions used RNA transcripts. Second-round multiplex PCR came after first-round RT-PCR with HTBI primers. MiXCR was run by TCRdb on the multiplex PCR reads, yielding one entry per CDR3 protein. The table has some 410,000 distinct CDR3 sequences, over 20% seen once.

The receptor was derived from a woman aged 18-29 years with stable Graves' hyperthyroidism. Sequencing was performed on peripheral blood. The chain uses TRBV7-2 and TRBJ1-1, with D unresolved. The CDR3 reads CASRSTANTEAFF. For the CDR3, the DNA is TGTGCCAGCAGGTCCACAGCGAACACTGAAGCTTTCTTT.